This TCR beta chain is drawn from a study of blood T cell repertoires in COVID-19. Whole-study context: The United States, Italy and Spain provided the acute and convalescent COVID-19 samples. The analysed material was cDNA or gDNA that came from T cells, B-cell-depleted T cells, or PBMCs.

Germline-derived CDR1 and CDR2 are GTSNPN and SVGIG (reference sequence). Trimming cost V 1 base and J 10 bases; bases outside gene matches: 8. The CDR3 covers 14 residues. In the source study's methods: Reference gene primer amplification gave estimated nucleated cell counts. Using immunoSEQ multiplex PCR, the repertoire was profiled, and TCRdb retains in-frame clones only, with some absent. The V and J calls and the clone size are those of that table, but D and trimming were determined from the DNA. Found here are 150,000 to 200,000 clones, approximately 86% of them singletons; the top ten hold roughly 7.8%.

The genes are TRBV30 and TRBJ1-4; 8 bases map to TRBD1. This receptor was taken from a man aged 55 to 70 with acute or convalescent COVID-19. Input material: peripheral blood. The CDR3 loop reads CAWSEDRVVGKLFF. The CDR3 nucleotides are TGTGCCTGGAGTGAGGACAGGGTGGTGGGAAAACTGTTTTTT. Using reference TRBV30 and TRBJ1-4 for the parts outside the CDR3, the full variable domain is SQTIHQWPATLVQPVGSPLSLECTVEGTSNPNLYWYRQAAGRGLQLLFYSVGIGQISSEVPQNLSASRPQDRQFILSSKKLLLSDSGFYLCAWSEDRVVGKLFFGSGTQLSVL.